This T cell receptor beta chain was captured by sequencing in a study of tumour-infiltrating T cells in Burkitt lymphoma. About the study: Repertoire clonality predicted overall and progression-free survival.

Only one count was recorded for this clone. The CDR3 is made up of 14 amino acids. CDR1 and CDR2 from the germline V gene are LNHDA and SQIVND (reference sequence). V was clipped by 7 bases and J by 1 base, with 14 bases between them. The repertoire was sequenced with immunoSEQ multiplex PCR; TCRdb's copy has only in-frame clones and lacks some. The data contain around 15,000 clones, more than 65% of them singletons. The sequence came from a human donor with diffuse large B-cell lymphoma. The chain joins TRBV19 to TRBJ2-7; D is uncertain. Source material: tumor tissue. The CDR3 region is CASMFSAESYEQYF. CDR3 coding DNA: TGTGCCAGTATGTTCAGCGCCGAGTCCTACGAGCAGTACTTC.